The 3 T cell receptor beta chains below all came from one sample that was sequenced in a study of fetal regulatory T cell absence and autoimmunity. Sequencing was performed with immunoSEQ multiplex PCR; in TCRdb, only in-frame clones are kept and a portion is missing. Seen here are around 100,000 clones, about three quarters observed once, and the top ten hold approximately 1.9%. The sequencing input was pancreas tissue. These receptors originate from a male donor with IPEX syndrome.

This clone was detected only a few times. The V call is TRBV5-1, the J call TRBJ2-1; D is undetermined. The CDR3 spans 11 residues. Trimming pared 1 base from V and 4 bases from J, leaving 0 bases between. CDR1 is SGHRS, CDR2 YFSETQ, per germline. The CDR3 DNA reads as TGCGCCAGCAGCTTGTACAATGAGCAGTTCTTC. This gives the protein CASSLYNEQFF.

This clone was detected only a few times. This sequence joins TRBV5-1 and TRBJ2-1; D is unclear. Deletions cut 5 bases from V and 10 bases from J, with 10 bases between. CDR3 size: 11 residues. The V gene's germline CDR1 is SGHRS and CDR2 YFSETQ. The CDR3: CASSLVGEQFF. The CDR3 DNA reads as TGCGCCAGCAGTCTTGTCGGGGAGCAGTTCTTC. The complete variable domain, with remaining parts taken from reference TRBV5-1 and TRBJ2-1, reads KAGVTQTPRYLIKTRGQQVTLSCSPISGHRSVSWYQQTPGQGLQFLFEYFSETQRNKGNFPGRFSGRQFSNSRSEMNVSTLELGDSALYLCASSLVGEQFFGPGTRLTVL.

The chain couples TRBV6-5 to TRBJ2-5; 7 bases map to TRBD1. Per germline, CDR1 MNHEY and CDR2 SVGAGI. This CDR3 contains 13 residues. The V gene end was trimmed by 6 bases and the J gene end by 4 bases; junction bases not matched to a gene: 5. CDR3 coding DNA: TGTGCCAGCAGCCTCGGGACAGTAGAGACCCAGTACTTC. The encoded protein is CASSLGTVETQYF.